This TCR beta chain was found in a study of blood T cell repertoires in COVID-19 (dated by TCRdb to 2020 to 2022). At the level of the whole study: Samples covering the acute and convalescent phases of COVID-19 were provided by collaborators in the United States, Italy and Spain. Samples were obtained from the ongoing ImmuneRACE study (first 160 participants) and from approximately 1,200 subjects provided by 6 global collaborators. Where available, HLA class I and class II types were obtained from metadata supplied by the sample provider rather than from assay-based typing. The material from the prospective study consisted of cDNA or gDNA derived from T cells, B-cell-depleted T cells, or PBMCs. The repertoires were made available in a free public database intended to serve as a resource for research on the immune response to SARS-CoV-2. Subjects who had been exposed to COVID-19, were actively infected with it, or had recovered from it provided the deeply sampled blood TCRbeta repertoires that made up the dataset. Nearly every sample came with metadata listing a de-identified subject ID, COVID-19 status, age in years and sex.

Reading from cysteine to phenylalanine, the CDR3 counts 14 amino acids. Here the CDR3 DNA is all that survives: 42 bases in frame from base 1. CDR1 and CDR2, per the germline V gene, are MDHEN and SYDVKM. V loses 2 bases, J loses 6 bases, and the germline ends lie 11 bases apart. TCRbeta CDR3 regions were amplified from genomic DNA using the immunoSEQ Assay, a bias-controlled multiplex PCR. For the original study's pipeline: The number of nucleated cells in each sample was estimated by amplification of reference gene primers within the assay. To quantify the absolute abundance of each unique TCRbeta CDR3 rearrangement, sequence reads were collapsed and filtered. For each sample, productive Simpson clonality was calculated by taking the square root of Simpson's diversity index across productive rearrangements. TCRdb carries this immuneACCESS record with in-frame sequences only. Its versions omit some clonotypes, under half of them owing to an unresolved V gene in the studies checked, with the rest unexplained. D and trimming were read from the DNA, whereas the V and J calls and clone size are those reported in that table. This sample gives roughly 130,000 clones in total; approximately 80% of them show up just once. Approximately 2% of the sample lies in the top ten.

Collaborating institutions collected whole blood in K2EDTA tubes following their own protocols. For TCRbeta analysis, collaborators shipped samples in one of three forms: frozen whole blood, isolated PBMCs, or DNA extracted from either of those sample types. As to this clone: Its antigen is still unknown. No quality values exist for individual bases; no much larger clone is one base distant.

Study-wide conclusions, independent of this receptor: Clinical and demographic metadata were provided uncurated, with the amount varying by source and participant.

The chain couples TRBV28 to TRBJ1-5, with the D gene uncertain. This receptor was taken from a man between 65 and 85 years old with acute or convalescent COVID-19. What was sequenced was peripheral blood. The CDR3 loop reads CASSLGQRLQPQHF. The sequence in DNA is TGTGCCAGCAGTTTAGGGCAACGTCTTCAGCCCCAGCATTTT.